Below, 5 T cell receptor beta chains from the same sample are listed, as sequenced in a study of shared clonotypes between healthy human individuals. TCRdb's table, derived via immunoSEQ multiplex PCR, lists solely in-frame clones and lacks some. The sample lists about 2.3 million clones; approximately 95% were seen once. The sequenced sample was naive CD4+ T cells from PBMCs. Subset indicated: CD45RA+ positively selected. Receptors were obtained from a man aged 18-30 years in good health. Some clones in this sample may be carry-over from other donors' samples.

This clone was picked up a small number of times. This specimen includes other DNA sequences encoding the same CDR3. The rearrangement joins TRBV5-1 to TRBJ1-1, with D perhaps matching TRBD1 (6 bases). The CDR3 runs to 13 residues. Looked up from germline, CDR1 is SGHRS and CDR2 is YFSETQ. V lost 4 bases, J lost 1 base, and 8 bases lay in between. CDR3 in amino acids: CASSRGGNTEAFF. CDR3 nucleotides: TGCGCCAGCAGCCGAGGGGGGAACACTGAAGCTTTCTTT.

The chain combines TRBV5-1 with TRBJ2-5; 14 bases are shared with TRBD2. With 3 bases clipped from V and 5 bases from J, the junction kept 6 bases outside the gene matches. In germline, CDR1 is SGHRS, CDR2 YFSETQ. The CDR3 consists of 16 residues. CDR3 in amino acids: CASSSGLAGVGETQYF. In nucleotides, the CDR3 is TGCGCCAGCAGCTCGGGACTAGCGGGAGTCGGGGAGACCCAGTACTTC.

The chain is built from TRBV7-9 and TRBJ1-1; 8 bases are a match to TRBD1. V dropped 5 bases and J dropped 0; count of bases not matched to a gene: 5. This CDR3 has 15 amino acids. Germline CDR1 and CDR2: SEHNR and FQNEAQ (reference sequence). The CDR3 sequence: CASSRGQAMNTEAFF. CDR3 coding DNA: TGTGCCAGCAGCCGGGGACAGGCGATGAACACTGAAGCTTTCTTT.

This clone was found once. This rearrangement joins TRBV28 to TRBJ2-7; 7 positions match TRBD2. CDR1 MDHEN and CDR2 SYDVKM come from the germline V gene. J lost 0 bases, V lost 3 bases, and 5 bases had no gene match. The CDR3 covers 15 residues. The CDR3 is CASSFNGGSSYEQYF. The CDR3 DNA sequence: TGTGCCAGCAGTTTTAACGGCGGGAGCTCCTACGAGCAGTACTTC.

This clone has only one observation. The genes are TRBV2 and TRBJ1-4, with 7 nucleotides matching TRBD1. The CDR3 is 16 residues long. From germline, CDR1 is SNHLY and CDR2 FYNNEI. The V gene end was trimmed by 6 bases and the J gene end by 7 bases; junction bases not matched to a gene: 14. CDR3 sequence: CASRTGARGMGEKLFF. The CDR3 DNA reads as TGTGCCAGCAGAACAGGGGCGCGAGGAATGGGTGAAAAACTGTTTTTT.